These 11 T cell receptor beta chains were sequenced from one sample in a study of blood T cell repertoires in COVID-19. TCRdb keeps only in-frame clones here, not all; method: immunoSEQ multiplex PCR. The sample comprises about 160,000 clones, about four fifths of which are singletons, and about 3.7% rests with the top ten. Specimen: PBMCs or T cells enriched from blood (not recorded which). The receptors were gathered from a woman aged 60-70 years who had recovered from COVID-19.

CDR3 coding DNA: TGTGCCATCAGGGAGACTAGCGGGGCTGATGAGCAGTTCTTC. Encoded protein: CAIRETSGADEQFF. V and J are TRBV10-3 and TRBJ2-1; TRBD2 agrees at 11 bases. Germline CDR1 ENHRY, CDR2 SYGVKD. After removal of 6 bases from V and 8 bases from J, the junction contained 6 bases not matched to a gene. This CDR3 spans 14 amino acids.

V and J are TRBV27 and TRBJ1-2; no firm D call. The CDR3 has 12 amino acids. Trimming removed 4 bases at V and 2 bases at J, with 5 bases between. CDR1 is MNHEY and CDR2 is SMNVEV in the germline V gene (reference sequence). This CDR3 reads CASSSRNYGYTF. The CDR3 region has the DNA TGTGCCAGCAGTTCCAGAAACTATGGCTACACCTTC.

In nucleotides, the CDR3 is TGCGCCAGCAGCCCAGGGGGCACAACTAATGAAAAACTGTTTTTT. Encoded protein: CASSPGGTTNEKLFF. The gene calls are TRBV5-1 and TRBJ1-4, with 8 bases identical to TRBD1. V lost 4 bases and J lost 0; bases outside the gene matches: 2. CDR1 and CDR2 from the germline V gene are SGHRS and YFSETQ. The CDR3 has 15 amino acids.

This clone came up a few times. The V and J genes are TRBV27 and TRBJ2-4, with 7 nucleotides matching TRBD1. This CDR3 has 15 residues. Germline V CDR1 and CDR2: MNHEY, SMNVEV (reference sequence). With 6 bases clipped from V and 2 bases from J, the junction kept 7 bases outside the gene matches. CDR3 nucleotide sequence: TGTGCCAGCAGAAGAGGGGGCGCTACCAAAAACATTCAGTACTTC. This codes for CASRRGGATKNIQYF.

The chain recombines TRBV5-1 with TRBJ2-3; 9 bases are a match to TRBD2. The J segment lost 4 bases and the V segment lost 2 bases, leaving 5 bases of the junction unmatched. There are 15 residues in the CDR3. Germline V gene lookup returns CDR1 SGHRS and CDR2 YFSETQ. This CDR3 is CASSFGGGGADTQYF. CDR3 nucleotide sequence: TGCGCCAGCAGCTTCGGCGGCGGGGGGGCAGATACGCAGTATTTT.

The chain has TRBV5-1 and TRBJ2-3; 12 bases align to TRBD2. There are 19 residues in the CDR3. In germline, CDR1 is SGHRS, CDR2 YFSETQ. V gave up 3 bases and J gave up 0 bases; unmatched junction bases: 11. CDR3 in DNA: TGCGCCAGCAGCTCCCGGTCGGCTAGCGGGGGGGGTAGCACAGATACGCAGTATTTT. Translating it yields CASSSRSASGGGSTDTQYF. The variable domain in full, completed from reference TRBV5-1 and TRBJ2-3, reads KAGVTQTPRYLIKTRGQQVTLSCSPISGHRSVSWYQQTPGQGLQFLFEYFSETQRNKGNFPGRFSGRQFSNSRSEMNVSTLELGDSALYLCASSSRSASGGGSTDTQYFGPGTRLTVL.

The chain has TRBV19 and TRBJ1-1, with 8 bases identical to TRBD1. The CDR3 consists of 15 residues. The ends lost 6 bases at V and 4 bases at J; junction bases unmatched: 10. In germline, CDR1 is LNHDA, CDR2 SQIVND (reference sequence). The CDR3 loop reads CASRLGGQGFTEAFF. As DNA, the CDR3 is TGTGCCAGTAGACTGGGAGGACAGGGTTTCACTGAAGCTTTCTTT.

The chain recombines TRBV4-2 with TRBJ1-3, with 7 bases that match TRBD1. The germline gives CDR1 LGHNA, CDR2 YNFKEQ. The CDR3 has 16 amino acids. J was trimmed by 0 bases and V by 1 base; bases with no gene match: 3. CDR3 protein: CASSQGGDSSGNTIYF. The CDR3 coding sequence is TGTGCCAGCAGCCAAGGGGGGGACAGCTCTGGAAACACCATATATTTT.

This clone was seen just once. The chain couples TRBV28 to TRBJ1-2; 7 bases align to TRBD1. V lost 2 bases and J lost 4; bases outside the gene matches: 4. The CDR3 runs to 14 residues. Per the germline V gene, CDR1 is MDHEN and CDR2 is SYDVKM. The CDR3 protein is CASSLGTAPYGYTF. Written as DNA, the CDR3 is TGTGCCAGCAGTTTAGGGACAGCCCCCTATGGCTACACCTTC.

The chain carries TRBV4-1 and TRBJ2-1, with D possibly being TRBD2 (5 bases). The ends were cut back, 1 base at V and 5 bases at J, with 12 bases in the middle. The germline gives CDR1 MGHRA, CDR2 YSYEKL. The CDR3 runs to 15 residues. CDR3 sequence (DNA): TGCGCCAGCAGCCAAGCCACACTAGTAAACAATGAGCAGTTCTTC. Protein: CASSQATLVNNEQFF.

Regarding this clone: In the same sample, other DNA sequences code for this CDR3. The chain combines TRBV18 with TRBJ2-2; TRBD1 agrees at 7 bases. V lost 4 bases to trimming and J lost 1 base; unmatched junction nucleotides: 3. CDR1 and CDR2 from the germline V gene are KGHSH and LQKENI. The CDR3 is made up of 15 amino acids. CDR3 DNA sequence: TGTGCCAGCTCACTGCGGACAGGGAACACCGGGGAGCTGTTTTTT. Encoded protein: CASSLRTGNTGELFF.